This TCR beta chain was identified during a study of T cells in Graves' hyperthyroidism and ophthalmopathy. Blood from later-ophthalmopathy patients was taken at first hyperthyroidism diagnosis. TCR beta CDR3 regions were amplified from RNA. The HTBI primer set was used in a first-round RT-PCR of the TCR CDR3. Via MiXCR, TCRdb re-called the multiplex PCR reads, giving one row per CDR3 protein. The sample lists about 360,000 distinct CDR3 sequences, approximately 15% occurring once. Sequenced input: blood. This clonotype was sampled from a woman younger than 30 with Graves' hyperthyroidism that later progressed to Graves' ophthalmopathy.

CDR3 sequence reads: CASSVGLADPGDTQYF. In DNA form, the CDR3 reads TGTGCCAGCAGCGTAGGCCTAGCGGACCCCGGGGATACGCAGTATTTT. The V gene is TRBV9, the J gene TRBJ2-3; 7 bases fit TRBD2. The CDR3 sequence is 16 residues long. Unmatched junction bases numbered 10, after V lost 0 bases and J lost 6 bases. Germline assignment: CDR1 SGDLS and CDR2 YYNGEE.